This T cell receptor beta chain stems from a study of blood T cell repertoires in COVID-19. Study as a whole: The United States, Italy and Spain provided the acute and convalescent COVID-19 samples. The cDNA or gDNA used as material had been derived from T cells, B-cell-depleted T cells, or PBMCs.

In the original workflow: Amplified reference gene primers provided the basis for estimating nucleated cell counts. The method was immunoSEQ multiplex PCR; TCRdb's version includes in-frame clones alone and lacks a portion of them. V, J and clone size are taken as reported in that table, and D and trimming were inferred from the DNA itself. The sample has roughly 260,000 clones; about 90% are singletons. The sequence was obtained from a woman aged 45-65 years who had recovered from COVID-19. The sequencing sample was made of peripheral blood.

CDR3 sequence reads: CAWDEGVRTDTQYF. CDR3 coding DNA: TGTGCCTGGGATGAGGGGGTTCGGACAGATACGCAGTATTTT. The chain couples TRBV30 to TRBJ2-3; TRBD1 might be the D (6 bases). Trimming removed 5 bases from V and 3 bases from J, with 15 bases in between. Germline V CDR1 and CDR2: GTSNPN, SVGIG (reference sequence). The CDR3 consists of 14 residues.